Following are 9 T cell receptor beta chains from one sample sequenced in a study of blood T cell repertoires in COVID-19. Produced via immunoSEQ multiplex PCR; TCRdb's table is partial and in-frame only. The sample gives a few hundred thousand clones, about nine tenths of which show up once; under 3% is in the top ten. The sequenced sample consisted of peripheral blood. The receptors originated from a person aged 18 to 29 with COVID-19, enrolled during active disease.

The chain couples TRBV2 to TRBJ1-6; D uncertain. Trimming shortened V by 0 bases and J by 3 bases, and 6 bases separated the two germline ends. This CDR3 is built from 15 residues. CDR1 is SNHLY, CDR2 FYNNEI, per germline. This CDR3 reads CASSEARNYNSPLHF. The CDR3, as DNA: TGTGCCAGCAGTGAAGCGCGGAACTATAATTCACCCCTCCACTTT.

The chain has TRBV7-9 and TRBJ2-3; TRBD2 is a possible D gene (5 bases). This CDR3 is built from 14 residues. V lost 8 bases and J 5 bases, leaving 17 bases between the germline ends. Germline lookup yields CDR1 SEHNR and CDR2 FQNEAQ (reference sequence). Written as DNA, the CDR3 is TGTGCCAGCGATGCGGGCTTAGCAATAGATACGCAGTATTTT. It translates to CASDAGLAIDTQYF.

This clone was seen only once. The CDR3 sequence: CASRDQTGNTEAFF. CDR3 nucleotides: TGTGCCAGCAGGGATCAAACAGGGAACACTGAAGCTTTCTTT. The gene calls are TRBV27 and TRBJ1-1; perhaps TRBD1 as D (5 bases). The germline V and J ends were trimmed by 6 bases and 1 base, with 12 bases remaining between them. The CDR3 extends over 14 amino acids. Germline V lookup: CDR1 MNHEY, CDR2 SMNVEV (reference sequence).

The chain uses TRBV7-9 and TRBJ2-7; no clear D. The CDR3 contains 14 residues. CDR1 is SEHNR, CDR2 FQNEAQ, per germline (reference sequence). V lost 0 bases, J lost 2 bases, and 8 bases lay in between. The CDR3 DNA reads TGTGCCAGCAGCTTAGCACTGAACCCCTACGAGCAGTACTTC. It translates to CASSLALNPYEQYF.

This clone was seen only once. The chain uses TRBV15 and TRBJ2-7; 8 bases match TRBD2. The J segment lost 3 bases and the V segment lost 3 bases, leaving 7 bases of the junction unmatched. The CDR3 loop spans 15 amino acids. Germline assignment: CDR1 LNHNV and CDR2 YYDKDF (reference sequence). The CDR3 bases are TGTGCCACCAGCAGGTCGGGGGGGGCGTTCTACGAGCAGTACTTC. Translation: CATSRSGGAFYEQYF.

CDR3 in amino acids: CASTQTSSYTNSPLHF. The CDR3 DNA follows: TGTGCCTCGACACAAACTAGCTCCTATACTAATTCACCCCTCCACTTT. The chain recombines TRBV25-1 with TRBJ1-6; D not resolved. CDR3 length: 16 residues. The germline V gene encodes CDR1 MGHDK and CDR2 SYGVNS. Trimming stripped 11 bases from V and 6 bases from J, with 23 bases between.

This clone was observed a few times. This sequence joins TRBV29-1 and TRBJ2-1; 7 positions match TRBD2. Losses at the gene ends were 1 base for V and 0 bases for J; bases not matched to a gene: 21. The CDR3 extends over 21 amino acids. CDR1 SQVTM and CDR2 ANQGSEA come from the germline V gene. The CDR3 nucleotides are TGCAGCGTTGAAGGGGCGGCAGGTACTAGCGCGTCGAGGAGCTCCTACAATGAGCAGTTCTTC. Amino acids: CSVEGAAGTSASRSSYNEQFF.

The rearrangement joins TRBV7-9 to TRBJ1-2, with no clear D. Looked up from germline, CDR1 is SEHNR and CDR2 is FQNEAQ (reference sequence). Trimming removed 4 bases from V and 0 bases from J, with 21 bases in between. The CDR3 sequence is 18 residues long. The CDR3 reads CASSSFRLRRGANYGYTF. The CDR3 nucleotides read TGTGCCAGCAGCTCCTTCAGGCTCCGCCGCGGGGCTAACTATGGCTACACCTTC.

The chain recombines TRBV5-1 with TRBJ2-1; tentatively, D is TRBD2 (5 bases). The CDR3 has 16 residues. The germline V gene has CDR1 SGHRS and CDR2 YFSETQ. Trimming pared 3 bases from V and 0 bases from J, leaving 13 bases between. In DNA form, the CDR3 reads TGCGCCAGCAGCTACGGACTGGCGAACTCCTACAATGAGCAGTTCTTC. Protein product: CASSYGLANSYNEQFF.